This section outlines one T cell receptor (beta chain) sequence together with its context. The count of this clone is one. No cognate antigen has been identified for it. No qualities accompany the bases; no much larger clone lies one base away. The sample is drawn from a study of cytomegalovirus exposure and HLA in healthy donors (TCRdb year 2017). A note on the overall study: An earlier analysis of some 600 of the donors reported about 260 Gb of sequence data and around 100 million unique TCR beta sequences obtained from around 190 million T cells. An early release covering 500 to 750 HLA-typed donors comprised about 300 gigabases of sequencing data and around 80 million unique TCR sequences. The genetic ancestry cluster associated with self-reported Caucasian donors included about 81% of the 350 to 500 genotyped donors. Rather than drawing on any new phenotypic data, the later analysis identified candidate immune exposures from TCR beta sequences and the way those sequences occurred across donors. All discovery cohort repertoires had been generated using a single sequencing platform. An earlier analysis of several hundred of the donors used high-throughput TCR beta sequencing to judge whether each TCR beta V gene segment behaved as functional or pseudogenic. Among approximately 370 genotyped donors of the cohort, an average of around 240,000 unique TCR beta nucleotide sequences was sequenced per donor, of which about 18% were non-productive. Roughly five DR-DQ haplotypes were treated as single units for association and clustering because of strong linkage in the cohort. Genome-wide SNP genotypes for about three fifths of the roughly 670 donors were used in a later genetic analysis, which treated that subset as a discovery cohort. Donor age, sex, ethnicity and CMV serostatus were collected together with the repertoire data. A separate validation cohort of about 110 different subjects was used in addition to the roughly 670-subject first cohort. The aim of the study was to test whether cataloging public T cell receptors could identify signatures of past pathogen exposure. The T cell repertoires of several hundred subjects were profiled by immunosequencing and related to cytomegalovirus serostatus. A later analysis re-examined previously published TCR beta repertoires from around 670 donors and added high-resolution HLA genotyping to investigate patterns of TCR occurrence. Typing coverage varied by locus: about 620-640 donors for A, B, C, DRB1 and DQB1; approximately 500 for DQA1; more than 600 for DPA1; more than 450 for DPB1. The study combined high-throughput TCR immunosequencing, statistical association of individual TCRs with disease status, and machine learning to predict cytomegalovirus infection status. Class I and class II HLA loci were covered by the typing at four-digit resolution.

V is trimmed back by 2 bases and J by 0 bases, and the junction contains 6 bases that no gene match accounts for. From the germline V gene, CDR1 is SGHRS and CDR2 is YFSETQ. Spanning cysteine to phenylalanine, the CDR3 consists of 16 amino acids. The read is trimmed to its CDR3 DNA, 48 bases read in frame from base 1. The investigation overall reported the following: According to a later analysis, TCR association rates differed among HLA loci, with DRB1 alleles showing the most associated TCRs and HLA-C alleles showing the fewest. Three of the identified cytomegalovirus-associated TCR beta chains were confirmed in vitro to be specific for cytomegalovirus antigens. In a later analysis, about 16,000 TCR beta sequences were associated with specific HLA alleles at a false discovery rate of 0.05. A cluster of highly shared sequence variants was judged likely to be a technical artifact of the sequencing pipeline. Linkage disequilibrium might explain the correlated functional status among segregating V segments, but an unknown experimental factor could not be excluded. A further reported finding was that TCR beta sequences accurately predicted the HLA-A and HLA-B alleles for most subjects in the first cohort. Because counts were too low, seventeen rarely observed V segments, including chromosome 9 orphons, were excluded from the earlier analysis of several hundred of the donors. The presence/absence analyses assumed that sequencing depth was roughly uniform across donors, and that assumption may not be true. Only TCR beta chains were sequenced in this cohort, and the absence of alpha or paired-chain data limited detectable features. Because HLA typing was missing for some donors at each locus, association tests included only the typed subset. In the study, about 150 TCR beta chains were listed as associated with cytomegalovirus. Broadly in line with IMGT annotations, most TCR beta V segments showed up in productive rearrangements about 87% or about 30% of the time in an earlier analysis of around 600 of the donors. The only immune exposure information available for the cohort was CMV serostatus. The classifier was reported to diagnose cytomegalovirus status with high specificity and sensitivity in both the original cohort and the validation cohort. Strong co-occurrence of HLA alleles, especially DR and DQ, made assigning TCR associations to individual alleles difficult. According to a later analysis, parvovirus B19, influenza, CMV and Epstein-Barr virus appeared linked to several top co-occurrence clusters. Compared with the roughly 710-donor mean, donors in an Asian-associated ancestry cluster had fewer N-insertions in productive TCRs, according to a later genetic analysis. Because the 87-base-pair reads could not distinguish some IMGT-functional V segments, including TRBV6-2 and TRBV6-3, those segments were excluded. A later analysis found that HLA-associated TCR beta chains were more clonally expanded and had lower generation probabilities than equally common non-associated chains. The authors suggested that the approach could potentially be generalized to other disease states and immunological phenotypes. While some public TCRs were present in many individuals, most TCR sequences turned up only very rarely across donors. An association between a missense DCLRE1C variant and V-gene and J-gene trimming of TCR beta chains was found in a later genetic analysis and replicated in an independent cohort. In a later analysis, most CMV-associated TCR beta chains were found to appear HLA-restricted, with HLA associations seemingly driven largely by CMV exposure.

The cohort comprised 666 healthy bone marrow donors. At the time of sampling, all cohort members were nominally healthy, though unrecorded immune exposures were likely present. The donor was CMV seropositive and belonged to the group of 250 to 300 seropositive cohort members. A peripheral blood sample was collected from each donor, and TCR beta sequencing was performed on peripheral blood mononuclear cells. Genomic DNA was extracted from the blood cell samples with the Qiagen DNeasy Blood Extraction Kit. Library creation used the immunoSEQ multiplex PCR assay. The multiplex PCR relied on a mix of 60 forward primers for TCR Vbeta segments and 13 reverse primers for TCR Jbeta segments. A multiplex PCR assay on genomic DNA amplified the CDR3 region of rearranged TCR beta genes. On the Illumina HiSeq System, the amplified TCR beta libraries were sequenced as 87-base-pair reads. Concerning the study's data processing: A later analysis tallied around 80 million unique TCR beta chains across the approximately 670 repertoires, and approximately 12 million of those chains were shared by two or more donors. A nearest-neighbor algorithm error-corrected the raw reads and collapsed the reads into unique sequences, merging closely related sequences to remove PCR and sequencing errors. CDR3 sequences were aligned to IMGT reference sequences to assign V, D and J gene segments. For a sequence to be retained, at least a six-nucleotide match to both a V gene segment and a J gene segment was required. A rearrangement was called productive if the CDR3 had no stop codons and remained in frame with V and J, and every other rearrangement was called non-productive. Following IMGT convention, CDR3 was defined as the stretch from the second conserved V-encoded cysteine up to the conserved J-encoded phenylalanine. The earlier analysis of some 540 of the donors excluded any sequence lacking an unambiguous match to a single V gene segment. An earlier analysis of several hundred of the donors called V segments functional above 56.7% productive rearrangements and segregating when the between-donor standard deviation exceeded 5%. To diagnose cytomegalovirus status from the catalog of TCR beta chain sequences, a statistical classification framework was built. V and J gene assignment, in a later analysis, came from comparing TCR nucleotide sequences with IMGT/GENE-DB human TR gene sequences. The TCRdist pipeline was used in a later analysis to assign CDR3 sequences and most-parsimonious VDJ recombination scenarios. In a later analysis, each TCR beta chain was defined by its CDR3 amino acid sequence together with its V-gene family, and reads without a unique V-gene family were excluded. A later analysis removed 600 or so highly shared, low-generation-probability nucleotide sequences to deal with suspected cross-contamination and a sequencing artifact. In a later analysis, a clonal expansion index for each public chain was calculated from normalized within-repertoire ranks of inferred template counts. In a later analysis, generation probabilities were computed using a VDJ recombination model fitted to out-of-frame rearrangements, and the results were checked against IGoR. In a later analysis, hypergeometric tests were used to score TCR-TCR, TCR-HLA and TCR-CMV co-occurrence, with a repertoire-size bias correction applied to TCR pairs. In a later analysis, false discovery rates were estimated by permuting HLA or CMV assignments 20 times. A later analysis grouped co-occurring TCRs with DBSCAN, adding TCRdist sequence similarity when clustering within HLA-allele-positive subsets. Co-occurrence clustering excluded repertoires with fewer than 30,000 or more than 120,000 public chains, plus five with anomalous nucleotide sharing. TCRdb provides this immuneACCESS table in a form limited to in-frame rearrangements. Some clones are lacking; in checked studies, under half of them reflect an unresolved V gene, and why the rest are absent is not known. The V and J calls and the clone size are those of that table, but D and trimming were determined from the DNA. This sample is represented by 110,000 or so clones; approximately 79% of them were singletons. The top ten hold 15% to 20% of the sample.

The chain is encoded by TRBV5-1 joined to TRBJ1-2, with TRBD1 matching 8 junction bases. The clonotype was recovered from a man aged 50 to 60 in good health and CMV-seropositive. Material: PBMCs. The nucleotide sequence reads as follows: TGCGCCAGCAGCTTAGACAGGGGCTCAGCTAACTATGGCTACACCTTC. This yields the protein CASSLDRGSANYGYTF.